This T cell receptor beta chain was identified in a study of blood T cell repertoires in COVID-19. Assay: immunoSEQ multiplex PCR; the TCRdb copy retains only in-frame clones and omits some. The table lists about 320,000 clones, roughly 90% of them singletons. The V and J ends lost 7 bases and 2 bases, in that order; junction bases with no gene match: 7. This CDR3 is built from 14 residues. In germline, CDR1 is MNHEY, CDR2 SVGAGI. This clonotype was obtained from a man in his sixties who had recovered from COVID-19. Sequencing was done on a sample of PBMCs or T cells enriched from blood (not recorded which). The chain has TRBV6-5 and TRBJ2-7; 8 bases are a match to TRBD1. The CDR3 protein is CASTKDREPYEQYF. The CDR3 DNA is TGTGCCAGCACCAAGGACAGGGAACCCTACGAGCAGTACTTC.